This TCR beta chain was identified during a study of T cell responses to AZD1222 COVID-19 vaccine. Overall study findings and caveats: Most donors were white British, females outnumbered males, and clonal diversity was possibly underestimated.

The table came from immunoSEQ multiplex PCR; TCRdb's copy has only in-frame clones and leaves some out. The sample lists 160,000 or so clones, approximately 90% seen once, with 1.5% to 2% in the top ten. To note about this clone: Antigen: not known. At one of its ends the junction is not consistent with the germline gene, which may arise from a read error.

The CDR3 length is 15 residues. CDR1 is SSHAT, CDR2 FNYEAQ, per germline (reference sequence). The chain has TRBV7-7 and TRBJ2-7; D might be TRBD1 (5 bases). The sequencing used peripheral blood, collected on day 0 of AZD1222 vaccination. The sequence came from an adult in good health. The CDR3 loop is CASSLGSGNSYEQYF. The CDR3 DNA sequence: TGTGCTAGCAGCTTAGGCTCAGGGAATTCCTACGAGCAGTACTTC.